One sample yielded the 3 T cell receptor beta chains listed below, sequenced in a study of T cell clonotyping in hematopoietic cell transplantation. Sample time point: recipient sample about 28 days before transplant, after cytoreduction. Assay: immunoSEQ multiplex PCR; the TCRdb copy retains only in-frame clones and omits some. The sample consists of tens of thousands of clones, about 96% of them appearing once. The source was peripheral blood mononuclear cells, collected before stem cell transplant. The receptors stem from a woman aged 45-65 years with acute myeloid leukemia. Some clones in this sample may be carry-over from other donors' samples.

This clone was seen a single time. The chain employs TRBV29-1 and TRBJ1-2; 8 bases fit TRBD1. The CDR3 sequence is 17 residues long. Per germline, CDR1 SQVTM and CDR2 ANQGSEA. The trim removed 7 bases at V and 0 bases at J, leaving 16 bases unmatched. DNA for the CDR3: TGCAGCGCACCGACCCCGGGACAGGCAACGGCTAACTATGGCTACACCTTC. Protein product: CSAPTPGQATANYGYTF.

This sequence joins TRBV10-3 and TRBJ2-5; 7 nucleotides align to TRBD2. The J call may be in error: the DNA end matches TRBJ2-7 better. CDR1 and CDR2 (germline): ENHRY, SYGVKD. The CDR3 sequence is 12 residues long. The DNA of the CDR3 is TGTGCCATCGGACGGGGGGACTACGAGCAGTACTTC. Translation: CAIGRGDYEQYF.

This chain joins TRBV29-1 and TRBJ1-1, with D hard to call. V lost 4 bases to trimming and J lost 1 base, with 13 bases between them. Germline loops: CDR1 SQVTM, CDR2 ANQGSEA. The CDR3 totals 14 residues. CDR3 coding DNA: TGCAGCGTTGTTTCAGTCTCTGCGAACACTGAAGCTTTCTTT. This translates into CSVVSVSANTEAFF.